The following is a T cell receptor (beta chain) sequence with its context. The antigen is unknown. A quantity of about 0.5 to 1 ug RNA underwent reverse transcription using random hexamers. The immunoSEQ assay covered 54 Vbeta and 13 Jbeta segments for CDR3. TCRdb reprocessed the immunoSEQ multiplex PCR reads via MiXCR and lists one record per CDR3 protein. The sample shows fewer than 90,000 distinct CDR3 sequences, over 85% of them seen only once. This record comes from a study of CD8 T cells in Susac syndrome. At the level of the study: Of the sequenced Susac syndrome patients, six had active disease and eight were in remission. Notes on the study in general: Clonal expansion of Susac CD8+ cells peaked in TEMRA cells, and it also peaked in active patients.

CDR3 length: 17 residues. Sequenced sample: CD8+ T cells from PBMCs. The rearrangement joins TRBV21-1 to TRBJ1-4. TRBV21-1 constitutes a pseudogene. This sequence originates from a human donor with Susac syndrome. The chain's CDR3 is CASPQEGRPKSNEKLFF. The CDR3 region has the DNA TGTGCCAGCCCCCAAGAGGGCAGGCCCAAGTCTAATGAAAAACTGTTTTTT.